This TCR beta chain was captured in a study of OX40 agonist ivuxolimab in advanced cancers. Study-wide results and caveats: Partial responders dosed at 0.1-3.0 mg/kg displayed clonal expansion ranking among the lowest. Among T cells, CD8+ cells averaged more expanded clones than CD4+ cells.

Sequencing used immunoSEQ multiplex PCR; TCRdb keeps in-frame clones, though not all of them. The sample holds 70,000 to 100,000 clones, about nine tenths seen once. Points on this clone: Its antigen is unidentified.

From germline, CDR1 is SGHTA and CDR2 FQGTGA. The CDR3 runs 13 residues. Trimming took 5 bases from V and 5 from J, leaving 12 bases between them. The sequence was obtained from an adult with an advanced solid tumor such as melanoma, head and neck, liver or kidney cancer. The chain combines TRBV7-3 with TRBJ1-1; D is possibly TRBD1 (5 bases). The input for sequencing was CD4+ or CD8+ T cells sorted from blood, taken in a trial of the OX40 agonist ivuxolimab. The CDR3: CASSPGGATEAFF. CDR3 bases: TGTGCCAGCAGCCCAGGCGGGGCGACTGAAGCTTTCTTT.